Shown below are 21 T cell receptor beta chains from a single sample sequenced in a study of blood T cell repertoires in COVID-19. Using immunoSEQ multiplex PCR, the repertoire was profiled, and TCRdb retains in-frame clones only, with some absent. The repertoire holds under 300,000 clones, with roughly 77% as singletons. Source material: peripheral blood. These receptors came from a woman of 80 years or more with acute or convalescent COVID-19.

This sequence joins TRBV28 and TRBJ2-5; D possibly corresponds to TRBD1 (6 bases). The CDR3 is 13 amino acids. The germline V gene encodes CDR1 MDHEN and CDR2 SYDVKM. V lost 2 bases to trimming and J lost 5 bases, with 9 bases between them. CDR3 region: CASSLGQTETQYF. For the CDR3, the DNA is TGTGCCAGCAGTTTAGGACAGACGGAGACCCAGTACTTC.

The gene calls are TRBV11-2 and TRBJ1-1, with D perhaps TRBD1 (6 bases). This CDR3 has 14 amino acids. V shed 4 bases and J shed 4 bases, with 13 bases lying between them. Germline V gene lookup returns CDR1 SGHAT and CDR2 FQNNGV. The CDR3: CASSYRQAATEAFF. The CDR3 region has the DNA TGTGCCAGCAGCTACAGACAGGCAGCCACTGAAGCTTTCTTT.

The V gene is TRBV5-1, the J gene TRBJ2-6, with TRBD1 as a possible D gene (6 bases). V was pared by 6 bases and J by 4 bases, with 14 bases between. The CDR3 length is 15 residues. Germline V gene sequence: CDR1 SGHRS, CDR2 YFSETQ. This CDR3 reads CASTLQGPGANVLTF. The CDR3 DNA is TGCGCCAGCACGTTACAGGGTCCCGGGGCCAACGTCCTGACTTTC. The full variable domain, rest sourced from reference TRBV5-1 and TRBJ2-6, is KAGVTQTPRYLIKTRGQQVTLSCSPISGHRSVSWYQQTPGQGLQFLFEYFSETQRNKGNFPGRFSGRQFSNSRSEMNVSTLELGDSALYLCASTLQGPGANVLTFGAGSRLTVL.

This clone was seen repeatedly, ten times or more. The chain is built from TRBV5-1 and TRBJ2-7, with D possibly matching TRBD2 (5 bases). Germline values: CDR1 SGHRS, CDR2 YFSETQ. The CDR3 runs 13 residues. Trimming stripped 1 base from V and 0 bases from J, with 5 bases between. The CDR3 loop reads CASSLTSSYEQYF. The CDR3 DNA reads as TGCGCCAGCAGCTTGACTAGCTCCTACGAGCAGTACTTC.

The CDR3 reads CASSNQDSYGYTF. CDR3 bases: TGTGCCAGCAGCAATCAGGATAGCTATGGCTACACCTTC. The gene calls are TRBV6-1 and TRBJ1-2; D unclear. Germline V lookup: CDR1 MNHNS, CDR2 SASEGT. This CDR3 is built from 13 residues. The V gene lost 6 bases and the J gene lost 4 bases, with 12 bases spanning the gap.

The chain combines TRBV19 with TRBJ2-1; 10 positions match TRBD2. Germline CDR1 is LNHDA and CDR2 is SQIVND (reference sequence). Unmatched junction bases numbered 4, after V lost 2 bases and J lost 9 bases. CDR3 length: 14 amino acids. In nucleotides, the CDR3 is TGTGCCAGTAGTATACTAGCGGGAGAGGGTGAGCAGTTCTTC. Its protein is CASSILAGEGEQFF.

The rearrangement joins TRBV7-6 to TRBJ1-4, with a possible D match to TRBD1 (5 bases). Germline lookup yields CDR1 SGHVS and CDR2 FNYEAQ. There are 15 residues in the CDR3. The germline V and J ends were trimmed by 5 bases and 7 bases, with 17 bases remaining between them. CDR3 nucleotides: TGTGCCAGCAGCCTCGGGGGTTACAAAATTGAAAAACTGTTTTTT. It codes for CASSLGGYKIEKLFF.

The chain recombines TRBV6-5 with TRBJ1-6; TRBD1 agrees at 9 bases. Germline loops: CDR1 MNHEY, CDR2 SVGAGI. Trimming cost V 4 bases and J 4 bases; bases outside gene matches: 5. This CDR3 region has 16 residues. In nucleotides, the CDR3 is TGTGCCAGCAGTTTCGCCGGGACAGGGTATAATTCACCCCTCCACTTT. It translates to CASSFAGTGYNSPLHF.

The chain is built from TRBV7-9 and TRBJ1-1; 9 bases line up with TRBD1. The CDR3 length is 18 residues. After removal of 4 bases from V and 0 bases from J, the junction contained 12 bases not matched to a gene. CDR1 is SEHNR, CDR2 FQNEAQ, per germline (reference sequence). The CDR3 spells CASSSPSGTGSMNTEAFF. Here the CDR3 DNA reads TGTGCCAGCAGCTCCCCGTCGGGGACAGGGTCTATGAACACTGAAGCTTTCTTT.

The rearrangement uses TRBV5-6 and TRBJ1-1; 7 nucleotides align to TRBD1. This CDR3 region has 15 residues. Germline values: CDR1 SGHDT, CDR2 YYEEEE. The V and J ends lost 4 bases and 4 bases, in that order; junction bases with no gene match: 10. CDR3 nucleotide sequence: TGTGCCAGCAGCGCAATACAGGGGTTGGCCACTGAAGCTTTCTTT. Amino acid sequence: CASSAIQGLATEAFF.

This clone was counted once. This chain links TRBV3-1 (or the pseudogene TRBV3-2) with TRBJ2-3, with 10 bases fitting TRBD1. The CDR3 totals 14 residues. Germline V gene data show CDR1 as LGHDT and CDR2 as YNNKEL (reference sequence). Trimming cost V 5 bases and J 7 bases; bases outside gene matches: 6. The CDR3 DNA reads TGTGCCAGCAGCTATGGACAGGGGGGATATACGCAGTATTTT. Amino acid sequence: CASSYGQGGYTQYF.

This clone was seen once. CDR3 in amino acids: CAWSYRLAGGGELFF. The CDR3 DNA follows: TGTGCCTGGAGTTACAGACTAGCGGGAGGGGGGGAGCTGTTTTTT. The chain employs TRBV30 and TRBJ2-2; 14 nucleotides align to TRBD2. This CDR3 is 15 amino acids long. The germline CDR1 and CDR2 sequences are GTSNPN and SVGIG (reference sequence). V shed 2 bases, J shed 8 bases, and the junction held 4 bases outside the gene matches.

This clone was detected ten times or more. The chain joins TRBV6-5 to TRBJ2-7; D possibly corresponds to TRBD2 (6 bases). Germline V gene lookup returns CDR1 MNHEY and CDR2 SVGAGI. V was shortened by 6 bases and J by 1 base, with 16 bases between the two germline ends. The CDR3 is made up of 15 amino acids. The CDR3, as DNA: TGTGCCAGCAGCCCCCGGCTGGGGGGTTCCTACGAGCAGTACTTC. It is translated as CASSPRLGGSYEQYF.

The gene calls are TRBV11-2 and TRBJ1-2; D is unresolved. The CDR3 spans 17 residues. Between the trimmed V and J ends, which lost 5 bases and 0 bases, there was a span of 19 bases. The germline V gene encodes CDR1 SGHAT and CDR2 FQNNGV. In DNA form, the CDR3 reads TGTGCCAGCAGCCCCTGGACTCGAAGGTCCGCTAACTATGGCTACACCTTC. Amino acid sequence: CASSPWTRRSANYGYTF. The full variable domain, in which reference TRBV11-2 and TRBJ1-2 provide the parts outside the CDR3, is EAGVAQSPRYKIIEKRQSVAFWCNPISGHATLYWYQQILGQGPKLLIQFQNNGVVDDSQLPKDRFSAERLKGVDSTLKIQPAKLEDSAVYLCASSPWTRRSANYGYTFGSGTRLTVV.

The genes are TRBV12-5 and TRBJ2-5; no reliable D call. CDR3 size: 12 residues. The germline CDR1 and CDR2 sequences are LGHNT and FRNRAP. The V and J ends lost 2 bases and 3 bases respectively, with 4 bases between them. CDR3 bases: TGTGCTAGTGGTTTGCGGGAAGAGACCCAGTACTTC. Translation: CASGLREETQYF. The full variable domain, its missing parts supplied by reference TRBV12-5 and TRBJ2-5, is DARVTQTPRHKVTEMGQEVTMRCQPILGHNTVFWYRQTMMQGLELLAYFRNRAPLDDSGMPKDRFSAEMPDATLATLKIQPSEPRDSAVYFCASGLREETQYFGPGTRLLVL.

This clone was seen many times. The CDR3 region is CASSFRTSENTGELFF. The CDR3 DNA sequence: TGTGCCAGTAGCTTCCGGACTAGCGAGAACACCGGGGAGCTGTTTTTT. The genes are TRBV19 and TRBJ2-2, with TRBD2 matching 9 bases. Germline trimming cut 6 bases from V and 1 base from J; bases unmatched to any gene: 6. Germline V gives CDR1 LNHDA, CDR2 SQIVND (reference sequence). The CDR3 contains 16 residues.

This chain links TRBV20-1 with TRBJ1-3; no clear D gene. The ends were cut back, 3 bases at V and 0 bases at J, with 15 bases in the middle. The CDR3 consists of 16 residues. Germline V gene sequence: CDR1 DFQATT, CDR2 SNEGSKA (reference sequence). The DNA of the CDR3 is TGCAGTGCTAGTCTTTTTCTCCTAAGCTCTGGAAACACCATATATTTT. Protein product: CSASLFLLSSGNTIYF.

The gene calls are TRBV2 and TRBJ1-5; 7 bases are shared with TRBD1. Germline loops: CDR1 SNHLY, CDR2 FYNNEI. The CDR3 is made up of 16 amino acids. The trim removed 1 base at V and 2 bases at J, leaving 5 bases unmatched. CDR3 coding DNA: TGTGCCAGCAGTGAAGGACAGGGCTGGGGCAATCAGCCCCAGCATTTT. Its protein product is CASSEGQGWGNQPQHF.

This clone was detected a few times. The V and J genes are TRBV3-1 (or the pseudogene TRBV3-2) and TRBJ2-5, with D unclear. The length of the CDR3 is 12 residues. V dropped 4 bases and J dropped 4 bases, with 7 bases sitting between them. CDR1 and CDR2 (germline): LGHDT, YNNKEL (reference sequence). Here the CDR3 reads CASSRLGETQYF. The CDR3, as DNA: TGTGCCAGCAGCCGACTCGGAGAGACCCAGTACTTC.

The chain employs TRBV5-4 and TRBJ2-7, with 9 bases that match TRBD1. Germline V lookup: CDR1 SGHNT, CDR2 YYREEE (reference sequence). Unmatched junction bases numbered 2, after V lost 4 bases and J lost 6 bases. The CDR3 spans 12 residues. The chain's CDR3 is CASSRTGVEQYF. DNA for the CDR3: TGTGCCAGCAGCCGGACAGGGGTCGAGCAGTACTTC. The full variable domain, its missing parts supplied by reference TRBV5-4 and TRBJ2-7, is ETGVTQSPTHLIKTRGQQVTLRCSSQSGHNTVSWYQQALGQGPQFIFQYYREEENGRGNFPPRFSGLQFPNYSSELNVNALELDDSALYLCASSRTGVEQYFGPGTRLTVT.

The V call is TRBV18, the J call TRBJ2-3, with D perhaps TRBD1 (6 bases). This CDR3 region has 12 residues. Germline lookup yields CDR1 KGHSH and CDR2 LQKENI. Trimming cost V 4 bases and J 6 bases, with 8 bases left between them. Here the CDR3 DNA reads TGTGCCAGCTCACAGGACAGCGATACGCAGTATTTT. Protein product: CASSQDSDTQYF.